This T cell receptor (beta chain) was recorded in a study of Ad26.COV2.S vaccination and SARS-CoV-2 variants. Study overall: Among those in the COV1001 Ad26.COV2.S trial arm was the donor.

Treatment in this sample: roughly 20 received Ad26.COV2.S at low or high dose, single or two shots; several received placebo; per-sample allocation not given. Vaccine and placebo recipients were sampled on day 63 after the first injection. This clone was recorded only once. Its cognate antigen is unknown. The CDR3 is 12 residues long. V was cut by 2 bases and J by 7 bases, with 9 bases left in between. In germline, CDR1 is GTSNPN, CDR2 SVGIG (reference sequence). Notes on the study in general: Marked by substantial breadth, spike-specific CD8+ and CD4+ T cell responses were reportedly seen after vaccination.

Clones were sequenced by immunoSEQ multiplex PCR, and TCRdb holds only the in-frame ones, with some missing. Among about 680,000 clones, roughly 90% were seen once, and the ten largest hold approximately 1.5%. This clonotype was obtained from a person between 18 and 65 years old who received the Ad26.COV2.S COVID-19 vaccine or a placebo. The sequencing here drew on peripheral blood, taken in a trial of Ad26.COV2.S vaccine versus placebo. The chain combines TRBV30 with TRBJ1-5; the D gene is possibly TRBD1 (5 bases). As DNA, the CDR3 is TGTGCCTGGAGTTTGGGGGAACAGCCCCAGCATTTT. Encoded protein: CAWSLGEQPQHF.